This section outlines one T cell receptor beta chain sequence together with its context. Its antigen is still unknown. This sample was included in a study of beta chain features in type 1 diabetes. Study information: The examined sorted cells totaled 107,917,701 across samples. Overall study findings and caveats: Type 1 diabetes patients had TCRB CDR3s that were shorter (moderately but significantly so) in all four CD4+ subsets.

Trimming left V 2 bases short and J 2 bases short, with 7 bases between. Germline loops: CDR1 SEHNR, CDR2 FQNEAQ (reference sequence). The CDR3 length is 15 residues. Sequencing targeted expressed TCRB transcripts, as all isolated RNA had been reverse transcribed. Libraries were prepared by immunoSEQ multiplex PCR; TCRdb keeps only in-frame clonotypes and omits some of them. This sample yields approximately 730,000 clones, of which around 15% are seen a single time; 0.022% belongs to the top ten. This clonotype was sampled from a man aged 18 to 30 with type 1 diabetes. This chain links TRBV7-9 with TRBJ2-6, with D perhaps TRBD1 (5 bases). Specimen: naive CD4+ T cells from blood. The CDR3 loop is CASSLRGTGANVLTF. CDR3 sequence (DNA): TGTGCCAGCAGCTTAAGGGGAACTGGGGCCAACGTCCTGACTTTC. Full variable domain (outside the CDR3, taken from reference TRBV7-9 and TRBJ2-6): DTGVSQNPRHKITKRGQNVTFRCDPISEHNRLYWYRQTLGQGPEFLTYFQNEAQLEKSRLLSDRFSAERPKGSFSTLEIQRTEQGDSAMYLCASSLRGTGANVLTFGAGSRLTVL.